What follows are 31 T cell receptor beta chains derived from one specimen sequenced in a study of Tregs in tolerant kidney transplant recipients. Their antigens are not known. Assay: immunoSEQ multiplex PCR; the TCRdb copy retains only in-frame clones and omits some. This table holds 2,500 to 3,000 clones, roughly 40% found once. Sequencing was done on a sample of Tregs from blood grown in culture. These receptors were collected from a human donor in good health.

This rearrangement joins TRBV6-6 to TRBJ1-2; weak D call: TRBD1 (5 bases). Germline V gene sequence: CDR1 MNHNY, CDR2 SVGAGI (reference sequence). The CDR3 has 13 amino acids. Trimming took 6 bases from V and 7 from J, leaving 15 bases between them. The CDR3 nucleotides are TGTGCCAGCAGCCCGGGCAGGGCCAGTGGCTACACCTTC. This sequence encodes CASSPGRASGYTF.

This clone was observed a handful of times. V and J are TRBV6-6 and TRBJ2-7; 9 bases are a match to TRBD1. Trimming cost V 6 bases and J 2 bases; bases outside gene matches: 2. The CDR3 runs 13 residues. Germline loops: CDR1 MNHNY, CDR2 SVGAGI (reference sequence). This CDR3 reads CASRTGGTYEQYF. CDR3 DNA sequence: TGTGCCAGCAGGACAGGGGGGACCTACGAGCAGTACTTC.

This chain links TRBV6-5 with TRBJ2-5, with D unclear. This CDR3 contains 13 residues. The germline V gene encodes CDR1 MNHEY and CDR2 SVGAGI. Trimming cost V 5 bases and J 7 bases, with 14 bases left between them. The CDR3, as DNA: TGTGCCAGCAGTCGCGGCAGTGTTGGGACCCAGTACTTC. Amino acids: CASSRGSVGTQYF.

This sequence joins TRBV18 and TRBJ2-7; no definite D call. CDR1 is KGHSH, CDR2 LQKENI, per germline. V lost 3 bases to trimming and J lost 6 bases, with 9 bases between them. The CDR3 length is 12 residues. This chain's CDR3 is CASSPSAAEQYF. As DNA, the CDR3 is TGTGCCAGCTCACCCAGTGCGGCCGAGCAGTACTTC.

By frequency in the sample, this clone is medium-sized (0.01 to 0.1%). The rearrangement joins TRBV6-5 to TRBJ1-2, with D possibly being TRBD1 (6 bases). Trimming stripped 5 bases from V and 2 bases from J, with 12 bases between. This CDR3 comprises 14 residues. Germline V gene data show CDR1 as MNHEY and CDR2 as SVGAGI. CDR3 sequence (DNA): TGTGCCAGCAGTAGGGACAAACAAAACTATGGCTACACCTTC. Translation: CASSRDKQNYGYTF.

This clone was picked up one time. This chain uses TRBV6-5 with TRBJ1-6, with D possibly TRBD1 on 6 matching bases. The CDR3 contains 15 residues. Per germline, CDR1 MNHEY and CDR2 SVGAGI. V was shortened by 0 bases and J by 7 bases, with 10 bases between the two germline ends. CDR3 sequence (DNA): TGTGCCAGCAGTTACTCGGGCAGGGGCAATTCACCCCTCCACTTT. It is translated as CASSYSGRGNSPLHF.

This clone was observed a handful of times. CDR3 DNA sequence: TGCAGCGCGGCGGGGGCAGGGTTTAATAGGGAGACCCAGTACTTC. Translating it yields CSAAGAGFNRETQYF. The chain recombines TRBV29-1 with TRBJ2-5; tentative D call: TRBD2 (7 bases). Trimming took off 7 bases at V and 5 bases at J, with 23 bases between the two ends. Germline CDR1 and CDR2: SQVTM and ANQGSEA. The CDR3 extends over 15 amino acids.

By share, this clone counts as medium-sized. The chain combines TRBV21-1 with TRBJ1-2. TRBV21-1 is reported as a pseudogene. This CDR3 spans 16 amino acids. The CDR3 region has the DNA TGTGCCAGCAGCAAAGGCCCCTCCGGGTTGGTCTATGGCTACACCTTC. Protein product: CASSKGPSGLVYGYTF.

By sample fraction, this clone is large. In DNA form, the CDR3 reads TGTGCCAACCCGACAGGGGCTTGGGGCTACACCTTC. As protein: CANPTGAWGYTF. This chain uses TRBV27 with TRBJ1-2, with TRBD1 identical over 8 bases. The CDR3 sequence is 12 residues long. With V trimmed by 10 bases and J by 8 bases, 9 bases remained unmatched. Germline V lookup: CDR1 MNHEY, CDR2 SMNVEV (reference sequence).

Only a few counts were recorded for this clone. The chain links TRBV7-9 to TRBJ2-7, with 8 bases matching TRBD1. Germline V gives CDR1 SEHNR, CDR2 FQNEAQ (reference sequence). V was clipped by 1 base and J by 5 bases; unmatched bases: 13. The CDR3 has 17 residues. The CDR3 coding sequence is TGTGCCAGCAGCTTAGTCCTCGTGGAGACAGGGGTAAACGAGCAGTACTTC. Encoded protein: CASSLVLVETGVNEQYF. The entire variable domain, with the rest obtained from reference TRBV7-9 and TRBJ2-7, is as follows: DTGVSQNPRHKITKRGQNVTFRCDPISEHNRLYWYRQTLGQGPEFLTYFQNEAQLEKSRLLSDRFSAERPKGSFSTLEIQRTEQGDSAMYLCASSLVLVETGVNEQYFGPGTRLTVT.

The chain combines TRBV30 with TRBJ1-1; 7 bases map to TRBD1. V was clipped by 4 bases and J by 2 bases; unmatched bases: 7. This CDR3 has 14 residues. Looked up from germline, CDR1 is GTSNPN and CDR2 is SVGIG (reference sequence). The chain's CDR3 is CAWTQGGSNTEAFF. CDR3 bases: TGTGCCTGGACCCAAGGGGGCAGCAACACTGAAGCTTTCTTT.

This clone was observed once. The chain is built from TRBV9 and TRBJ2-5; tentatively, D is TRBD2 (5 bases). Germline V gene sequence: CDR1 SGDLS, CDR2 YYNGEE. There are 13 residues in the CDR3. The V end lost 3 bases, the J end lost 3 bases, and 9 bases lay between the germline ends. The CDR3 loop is CASSERFKETQYF. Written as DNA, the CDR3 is TGTGCCAGCAGCGAGCGGTTTAAAGAGACCCAGTACTTC.

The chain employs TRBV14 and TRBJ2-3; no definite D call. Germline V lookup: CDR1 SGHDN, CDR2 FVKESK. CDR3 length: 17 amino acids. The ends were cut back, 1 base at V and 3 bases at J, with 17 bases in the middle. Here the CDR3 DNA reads TGTGCCAGCAGCCAAGCAATTTTAGGCCTGGGGACAGATACGCAGTATTTT. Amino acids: CASSQAILGLGTDTQYF.

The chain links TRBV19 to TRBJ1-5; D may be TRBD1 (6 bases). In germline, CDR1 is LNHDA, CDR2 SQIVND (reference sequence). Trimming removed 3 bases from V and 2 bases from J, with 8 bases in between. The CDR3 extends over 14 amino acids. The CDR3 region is CASSIYRGNQPQHF. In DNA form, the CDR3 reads TGTGCCAGTAGTATCTACAGGGGCAATCAGCCCCAGCATTTT.

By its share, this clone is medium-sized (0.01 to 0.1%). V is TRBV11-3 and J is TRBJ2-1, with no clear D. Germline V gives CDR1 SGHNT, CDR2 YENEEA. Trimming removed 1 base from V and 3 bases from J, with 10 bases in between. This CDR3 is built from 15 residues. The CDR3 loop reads CASSLGGTGYNEQFF. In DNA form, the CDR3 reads TGTGCCAGCAGCTTAGGAGGAACTGGCTACAATGAGCAGTTCTTC.

This chain's CDR3 is CASSNSAGGEQYF. The CDR3 DNA reads as TGTGCCAGCAGCAACAGTGCGGGTGGTGAGCAGTACTTC. The V call is TRBV7-3, the J call TRBJ2-7; maybe TRBD2 (5 bases). The CDR3 is 13 residues long. The V gene's germline CDR1 is SGHTA and CDR2 FQGTGA. V was shortened by 5 bases and J by 7 bases, with 15 bases between the two germline ends. The full variable domain, completed using reference TRBV7-3 and TRBJ2-7, is GAGVSQTPSNKVTEKGKYVELRCDPISGHTALYWYRQSLGQGPEFLIYFQGTGAADDSGLPNDRFFAVRPEGSVSTLKIQRTERGDSAVYLCASSNSAGGEQYFGPGTRLTVT.

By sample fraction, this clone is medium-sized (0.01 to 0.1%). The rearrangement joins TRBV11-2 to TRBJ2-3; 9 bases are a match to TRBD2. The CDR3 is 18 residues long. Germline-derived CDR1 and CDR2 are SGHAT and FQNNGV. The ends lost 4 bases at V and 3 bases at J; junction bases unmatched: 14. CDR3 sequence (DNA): TGTGCCAGCAGCTGGGATGGGCTAGCGGGGTTACGGACAGATACGCAGTATTTT. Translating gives CASSWDGLAGLRTDTQYF.

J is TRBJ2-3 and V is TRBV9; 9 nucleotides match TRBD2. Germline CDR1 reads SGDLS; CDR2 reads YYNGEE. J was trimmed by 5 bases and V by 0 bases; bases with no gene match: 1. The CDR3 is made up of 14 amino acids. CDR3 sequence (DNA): TGTGCCAGCAGCGTAGGACTAGCGGAAGATACGCAGTATTTT. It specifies CASSVGLAEDTQYF.

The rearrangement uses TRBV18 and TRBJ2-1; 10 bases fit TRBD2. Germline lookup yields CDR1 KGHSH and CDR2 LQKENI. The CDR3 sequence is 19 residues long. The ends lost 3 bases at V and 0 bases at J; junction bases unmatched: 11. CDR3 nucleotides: TGTGCCAGCTCACCGATTGGGCTAGCGGGAGAGAGCTCCTACAATGAGCAGTTCTTC. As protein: CASSPIGLAGESSYNEQFF.

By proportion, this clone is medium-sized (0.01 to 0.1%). The DNA for the CDR3 is TGTGCCAGCAGTTACGGGGGCAGGGTCACTGAAGCTTTCTTT. It is translated as CASSYGGRVTEAFF. J is TRBJ1-1 and V is TRBV6-5; possibly TRBD1 for D (6 bases). Trimming took 2 bases from V and 4 from J, leaving 11 bases between them. The CDR3 totals 14 residues. The germline V gene encodes CDR1 MNHEY and CDR2 SVGAGI.

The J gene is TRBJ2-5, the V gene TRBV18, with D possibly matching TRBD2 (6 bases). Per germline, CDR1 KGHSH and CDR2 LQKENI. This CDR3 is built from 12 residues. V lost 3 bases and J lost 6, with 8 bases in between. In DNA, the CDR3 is TGTGCCAGCTCACCCGCGGGAAAGACCCAGTACTTC. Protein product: CASSPAGKTQYF.

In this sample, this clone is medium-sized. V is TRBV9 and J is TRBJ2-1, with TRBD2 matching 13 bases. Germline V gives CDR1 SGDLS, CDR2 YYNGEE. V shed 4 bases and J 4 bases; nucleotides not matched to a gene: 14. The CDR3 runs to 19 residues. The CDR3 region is CASSLTSGRALYIYNEQFF. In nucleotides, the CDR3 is TGTGCCAGCAGCTTAACTAGCGGGAGGGCCCTTTACATATACAATGAGCAGTTCTTC.

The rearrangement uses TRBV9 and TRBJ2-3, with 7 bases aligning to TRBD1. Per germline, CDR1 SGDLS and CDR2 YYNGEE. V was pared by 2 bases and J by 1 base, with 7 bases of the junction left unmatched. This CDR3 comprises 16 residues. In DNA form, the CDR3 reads TGTGCCAGCAGCGTCCGACAGGGCTCTGGCACAGATACGCAGTATTTT. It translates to CASSVRQGSGTDTQYF. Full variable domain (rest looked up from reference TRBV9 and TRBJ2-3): DSGVTQTPKHLITATGQRVTLRCSPRSGDLSVYWYQQSLDQGLQFLIQYYNGEERAKGNILERFSAQQFPDLHSELNLSSLELGDSALYFCASSVRQGSGTDTQYFGPGTRLTVL.

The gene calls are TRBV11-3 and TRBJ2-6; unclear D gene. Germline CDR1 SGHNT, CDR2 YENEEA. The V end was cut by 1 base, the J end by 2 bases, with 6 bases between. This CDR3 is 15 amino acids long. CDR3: CASSLGPAGANVLTF. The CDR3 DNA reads TGTGCCAGCAGCTTAGGGCCCGCTGGGGCCAACGTCCTGACTTTC.

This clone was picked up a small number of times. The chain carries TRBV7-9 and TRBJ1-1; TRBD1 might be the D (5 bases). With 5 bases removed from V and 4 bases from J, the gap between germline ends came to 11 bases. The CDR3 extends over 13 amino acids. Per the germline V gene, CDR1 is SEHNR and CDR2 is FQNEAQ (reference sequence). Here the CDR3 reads CASSNSGGTEAFF. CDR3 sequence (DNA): TGTGCCAGCAGCAACTCCGGGGGCACTGAAGCTTTCTTT.

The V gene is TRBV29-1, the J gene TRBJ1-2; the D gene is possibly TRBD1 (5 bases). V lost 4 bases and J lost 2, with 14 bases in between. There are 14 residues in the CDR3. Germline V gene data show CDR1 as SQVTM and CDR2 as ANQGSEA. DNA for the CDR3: TGCAGCGTTGCCTTCGGGGCCGAAAACTATGGCTACACCTTC. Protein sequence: CSVAFGAENYGYTF.

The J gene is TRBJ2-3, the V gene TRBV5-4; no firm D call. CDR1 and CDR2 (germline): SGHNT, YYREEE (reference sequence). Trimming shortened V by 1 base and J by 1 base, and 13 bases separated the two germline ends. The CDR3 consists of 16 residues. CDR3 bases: TGTGCCAGCAGCTTGAGGTGGGTGTCGGGCACAGATACGCAGTATTTT. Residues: CASSLRWVSGTDTQYF.

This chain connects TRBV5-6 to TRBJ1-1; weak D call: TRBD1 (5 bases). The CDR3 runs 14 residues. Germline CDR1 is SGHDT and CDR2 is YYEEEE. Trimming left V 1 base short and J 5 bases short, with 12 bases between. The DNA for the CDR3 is TGTGCCAGCAGCTTGTCCAGGGTATGGACTGAAGCTTTCTTT. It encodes CASSLSRVWTEAFF.

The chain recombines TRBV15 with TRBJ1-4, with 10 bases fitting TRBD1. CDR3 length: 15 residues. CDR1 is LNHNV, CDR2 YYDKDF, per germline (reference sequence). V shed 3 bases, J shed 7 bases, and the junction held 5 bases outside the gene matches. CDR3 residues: CATSRTDRGREKLFF. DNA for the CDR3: TGTGCCACCAGCAGGACAGACAGGGGGCGTGAAAAACTGTTTTTT.

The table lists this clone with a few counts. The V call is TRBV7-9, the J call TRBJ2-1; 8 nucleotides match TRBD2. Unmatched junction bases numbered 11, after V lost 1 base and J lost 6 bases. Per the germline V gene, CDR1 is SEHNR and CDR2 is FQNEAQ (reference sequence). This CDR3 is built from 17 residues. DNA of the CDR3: TGTGCCAGCAGCTTAGGGGTGGTTAGCGGGATAGTCAATGAGCAGTTCTTC. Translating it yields CASSLGVVSGIVNEQFF.

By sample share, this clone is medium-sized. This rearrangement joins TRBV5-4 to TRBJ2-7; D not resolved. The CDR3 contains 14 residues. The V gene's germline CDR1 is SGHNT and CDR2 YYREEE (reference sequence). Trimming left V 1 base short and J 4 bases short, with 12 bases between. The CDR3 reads CASSLFQAQYEQYF. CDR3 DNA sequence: TGTGCCAGCAGCTTGTTTCAGGCTCAATACGAGCAGTACTTC.